This T cell receptor (beta chain) was obtained from a study of cytomegalovirus exposure and HLA in healthy donors. The CDR3 consists of 13 residues. J lost 4 bases, V lost 4 bases, and 1 base had no gene match. Per germline, CDR1 MNHNS and CDR2 SASEGT. In the PCR, 60 Vbeta and 13 Jbeta primers were used. The protocol was immunoSEQ multiplex PCR, while the TCRdb copy is restricted to in-frame clones and leaves out a portion. The top ten clones hold approximately 2.4% of a sample with about 120,000 clones, around three quarters of them seen once. This sequence was found in a female donor in good health and CMV-seronegative. This chain links TRBV6-1 with TRBJ2-1, with TRBD1 matching over 7 bases. The sequenced sample consisted of PBMCs. The CDR3 sequence: CASSGDRYNEQFF. In DNA, the CDR3 is TGTGCCAGCAGTGGGGACAGATACAATGAGCAGTTCTTC.